Listed below are T cell receptor beta chains from one sample, sequenced in a study of blood T cell repertoires in COVID-19. TCRdb's copy holds only in-frame clones and misses some; the assay was immunoSEQ multiplex PCR. The sample lists more than 75,000 clones, 88% seen once, with about 4.8% in the top ten. Input material: peripheral blood. These TCRs come from an elderly woman with acute or convalescent COVID-19. Each CDR3 is given with its conserved first and last residue. Each record gives: clone size, J gene, V gene, D gene, CDR3 DNA, CDR3 protein. The D gene is left open where the match is weak. The size entry is marked missing in some rows and otherwise reads once, few, many or a size class.

.,TRBJ2-4,TRBV5-6,.,TGTGCCAGCAGCTTCGTATCCAAAAACATTCAGTACTTC,CASSFVSKNIQYF
.,TRBJ1-4,TRBV5-6,TRBD1,TGTGCCAGCAGCTTGCGGACAGGGCCAACTAATGAAAAACTGTTTTTT,CASSLRTGPTNEKLFF
few,TRBJ2-1,TRBV3-1/TRBV3-2,TRBD2,TGTGCCAGCAGCCAAGATCGGACTAGCGGGGGAAATGAGCAGTTCTTC,CASSQDRTSGGNEQFF
.,TRBJ2-5,TRBV12-3/TRBV12-4,.,TGTGCCAGCAGACGGGGTCGTGGAGAGACCCAGTACTTC,CASRRGRGETQYF
once,TRBJ2-3,TRBV5-6,.,TGTGCCAGCAGGGGGGACTCTCGGGATACGCAGTATTTT,CASRGDSRDTQYF
.,TRBJ2-5,TRBV2,.,TGTGCCAGCGGACGAGGGGGATGGGAGACCCAGTACTTC,CASGRGGWETQYF
.,TRBJ2-5,TRBV25-1,TRBD1,TGTGCCAGCAGTGGGTGGGACAGGAGGTACCAAGAGACCCAGTACTTC,CASSGWDRRYQETQYF
.,TRBJ2-7,TRBV5-4,.,TGTGCCAGCAGCTTCGCGGGAATAGGATCCGAGCAGTACTTC,CASSFAGIGSEQYF
.,TRBJ2-1,TRBV6-2/TRBV6-3,.,TGTGCCAGCAGTTACGGGACAGAGCAGTTCTTC,CASSYGTEQFF
.,TRBJ2-3,TRBV19,.,TGTGCCAGTAGTCCAACAGTGGATACGCAGTATTTT,CASSPTVDTQYF
.,TRBJ2-7,TRBV18,TRBD1,TGTGCCAGCTCCGGCCGGACAGGACCCTACGAGCAGTACTTC,CASSGRTGPYEQYF
.,TRBJ1-1,TRBV11-2,TRBD1,TGTGCCAGCAGCTCGGTAGGGGGACAGGCCCGAATCACTGAAGCTTTCTTT,CASSSVGGQARITEAFF
.,TRBJ2-3,TRBV5-1,.,TGCGCCAGCAGCTTGGAAGGGGGTACGCAGTATTTT,CASSLEGGTQYF
.,TRBJ1-1,TRBV30,.,TGTGCCTGGAGTGTACTGGGAGTTTCTGAAGCTTTCTTT,CAWSVLGVSEAFF
.,TRBJ1-2,TRBV19,TRBD1,TGTGCCAGTAGTCGGGACAGGATGTATGGCTACACCTTC,CASSRDRMYGYTF
.,TRBJ1-2,TRBV29-1,TRBD1,TGCAGCGTTGAATCGGGACAGGGGGCCGATGGCTACACCTTC,CSVESGQGADGYTF
.,TRBJ2-1,TRBV10-3,.,TGTGCCATCAGTGTAGCCACCACGTACAATGAGCAGTTCTTC,CAISVATTYNEQFF
.,TRBJ2-7,TRBV5-1,TRBD1,TGCGCCAGCAGCCCCTGGACAGGGGAAAGCTCCTACGAGCAGTACTTC,CASSPWTGESSYEQYF
.,TRBJ1-2,TRBV12-3/TRBV12-4,.,TGTGCCAGCAGGTACTCGGGGTCCGATGGCTACACCTTC,CASRYSGSDGYTF
.,TRBJ2-7,TRBV3-1/TRBV3-2,TRBD1,TGTGCCAGCAGCCGCCAGACAGGGGGAAACGAGCAGTACTTC,CASSRQTGGNEQYF
once,TRBJ1-1,TRBV14,.,TGTGCCAGCAGCCAAAACGTCCTACGCCCTGAAGCTTTCTTT,CASSQNVLRPEAFF
.,TRBJ2-1,TRBV7-2,.,TGTGCCAGCAGCTTAGGAGTAGGCGGGGGCGCGATCCACAATGAGCAGTTCTTC,CASSLGVGGGAIHNEQFF
.,TRBJ2-1,TRBV9,TRBD2,TGTGCCAGCAGCGAAACTAGCGGGGTTTCCTACAATGAGCAGTTCTTC,CASSETSGVSYNEQFF
once,TRBJ2-1,TRBV11-2,TRBD2,TGTGCCAGCAGCTTAGTAGCCAGCGGGGGGGCGGGTGAGCAGTTCTTC,CASSLVASGGAGEQFF
.,TRBJ1-5,TRBV9,.,TGTGCCAGCAGCCCGGGGGTGGTGGGCAATCAGCCCCAGCATTTT,CASSPGVVGNQPQHF
.,TRBJ2-2,TRBV5-6,.,TGTGCCAGCAGCTTGTGGCAGGGAAACACCGGGGAGCTGTTTTTT,CASSLWQGNTGELFF
.,TRBJ1-5,TRBV6-1,.,TGTGCCAGCAGTGAAAGGGGTCGGGGGGACAATCAGCCCCAGCATTTT,CASSERGRGDNQPQHF
.,TRBJ2-5,TRBV14,.,TGTGCCAGCAGCCAGACTAGACCCTCGACGAGGACCCAGTACTTC,CASSQTRPSTRTQYF
.,TRBJ2-6,TRBV7-8,.,TGTGCCAGCAGTCAGGTATCCGGGGCCAACGTCCTGACTTTC,CASSQVSGANVLTF
.,TRBJ1-5,TRBV6-1,.,TGTGCCAGCAGTGAAGGGGGGGTGGGTCAGCCCCAGCATTTT,CASSEGGVGQPQHF
few,TRBJ2-1,TRBV6-1,.,TGTGCCAGCAGTGAGGTTCCGGCTAGCGCGGTCTACAATGAGCAGTTCTTC,CASSEVPASAVYNEQFF
few,TRBJ1-5,TRBV6-2/TRBV6-3,TRBD1,TGTGCCAGCAGTCACAGGGGGAGATCGCCCCAGCATTTT,CASSHRGRSPQHF
.,TRBJ1-2,TRBV2,TRBD1,TGTGCCAGCAGTGAAGAAGAACGACAGGGAGGCTATGGCTACACCTTC,CASSEEERQGGYGYTF
.,TRBJ2-2,TRBV7-8,.,TGTGCCAGCAGCCGAGGGCGGAGGGACTCCACCGGGGAGCTGTTTTTT,CASSRGRRDSTGELFF
.,TRBJ2-4,TRBV3-1/TRBV3-2,TRBD1,TGTGCCAGCAGCCGAGACAGGGTTGGGGCCAAAAACATTCAGTACTTC,CASSRDRVGAKNIQYF
.,TRBJ2-4,TRBV25-1,TRBD1,TGTGCCAGCAGTGGAGGGGGCATCGCCAAAAACATTCAGTACTTC,CASSGGGIAKNIQYF
.,TRBJ2-3,TRBV19,TRBD2,TGTGCCAGTAGTATAGATCGCACTAGCGGAACAGATACGCAGTATTTT,CASSIDRTSGTDTQYF
.,TRBJ2-7,TRBV7-9,.,TGTGCCAGCAGCCTTCTTCGCGACGAGCAGTACTTC,CASSLLRDEQYF
.,TRBJ1-1,TRBV12-3/TRBV12-4,TRBD1,TGTGCCAGCAACGACAGGGGTACTGAAGCTTTCTTT,CASNDRGTEAFF
once,TRBJ2-4,TRBV3-1/TRBV3-2,TRBD2,TGTGCCAGCAGCACTACTAGCGGGGATGACATTCAGTACTTC,CASSTTSGDDIQYF
.,TRBJ2-5,TRBV11-2,.,TGTGCCAGCAGCTTAATTCAGCGCCAAGAGACCCAGTACTTC,CASSLIQRQETQYF
once,TRBJ1-6,TRBV5-1,.,TGCGCCAGCAGCTTGATCCAGGGAAATTCACCCCTCCACTTT,CASSLIQGNSPLHF
.,TRBJ1-4,TRBV5-1,.,TGCGCCAGCAGTTCCGGGGGGAGGAGTGAAAAACTGTTTTTT,CASSSGGRSEKLFF
.,TRBJ2-1,TRBV27,.,TGTGCCAGCAGTTTGGCGGGGATTAAACAGTTCTTC,CASSLAGIKQFF
.,TRBJ1-3,TRBV29-1,.,TGCAGCGTTGGAACCCTAGGGGGTAAAGGTGGAAACACCATATATTTT,CSVGTLGGKGGNTIYF
.,TRBJ2-7,TRBV7-9,TRBD2,TGTGCCAGCAGCCCTCTAGCGGGAGTCGGCGAGCAGTACTTC,CASSPLAGVGEQYF
.,TRBJ2-1,TRBV3-1/TRBV3-2,TRBD2,TGTGCCAGCAGCCTCGCGGGGGGGCCGGGCAATGAGCAGTTCTTC,CASSLAGGPGNEQFF
.,TRBJ2-1,TRBV6-6,.,TGTGCCAGCAGTGACCGGAGGTTCACCTACAATGAGCAGTTCTTC,CASSDRRFTYNEQFF
once,TRBJ1-2,TRBV18,TRBD1,TGTGCCAGCTCCGGACAGGGGAGCTATGGCTACACCTTC,CASSGQGSYGYTF
.,TRBJ2-1,TRBV27,.,TGTGCCAGCAGTTTCAGACAGGTCTCCTACAATGAGCAGTTCTTC,CASSFRQVSYNEQFF
.,TRBJ2-7,TRBV5-6,TRBD1,TGTGCCAGCAGCTTGGCCCCGGGACAGGCCTACGAGCAGTACTTC,CASSLAPGQAYEQYF
.,TRBJ2-6,TRBV5-8,TRBD1,TGTGCCAGCAGCCTCAGGGGGCCTGGGGCCAACGTCCTGACTTTC,CASSLRGPGANVLTF
few,TRBJ1-5,TRBV10-2,TRBD1,TGCGCCAGCAGTGAGTCAGGACAGGGCAATCAGCCCCAGCATTTT,CASSESGQGNQPQHF
.,TRBJ1-6,TRBV19,TRBD1,TGTGCCAGTAGTAACCCTCGGCAGGGAGGACAGGGACAATCACCCCTCCACTTT,CASSNPRQGGQGQSPLHF
.,TRBJ2-5,TRBV11-2,TRBD1,TGTGCCAGCAGCTTAGGACAGGGGGCTGGGGAGACCCAGTACTTC,CASSLGQGAGETQYF